The T cell receptor beta chain described here comes from a study of blood T cell repertoires in COVID-19. Study background: Whether acute or convalescent, the COVID-19 samples came from the United States, Italy and Spain. PBMCs, B-cell-depleted T cells, or T cells were the source of the cDNA or gDNA that made up the material.

Germline V gives CDR1 SQVTM, CDR2 ANQGSEA. V was pared by 5 bases and J by 4 bases, with 14 bases between. This CDR3 contains 13 residues. Per the original methods: Amplification with reference gene primers provided the estimates of nucleated cell counts. Libraries were prepared by immunoSEQ multiplex PCR; TCRdb keeps only in-frame clonotypes and omits some of them. V and J calls and clone size are as listed in that table; D and trimming were resolved from the DNA. Among approximately 180,000 clones listed, approximately 87% were seen once. The clonotype was recovered from a man aged 35-49 years with active or convalescent COVID-19. The chain recombines TRBV29-1 with TRBJ2-5, with unresolved D. The material sequenced was peripheral blood. The CDR3 DNA follows: TGCAGCGTTACTGGAGTAGGCAGAGAGACCCAGTACTTC. Its protein product is CSVTGVGRETQYF.